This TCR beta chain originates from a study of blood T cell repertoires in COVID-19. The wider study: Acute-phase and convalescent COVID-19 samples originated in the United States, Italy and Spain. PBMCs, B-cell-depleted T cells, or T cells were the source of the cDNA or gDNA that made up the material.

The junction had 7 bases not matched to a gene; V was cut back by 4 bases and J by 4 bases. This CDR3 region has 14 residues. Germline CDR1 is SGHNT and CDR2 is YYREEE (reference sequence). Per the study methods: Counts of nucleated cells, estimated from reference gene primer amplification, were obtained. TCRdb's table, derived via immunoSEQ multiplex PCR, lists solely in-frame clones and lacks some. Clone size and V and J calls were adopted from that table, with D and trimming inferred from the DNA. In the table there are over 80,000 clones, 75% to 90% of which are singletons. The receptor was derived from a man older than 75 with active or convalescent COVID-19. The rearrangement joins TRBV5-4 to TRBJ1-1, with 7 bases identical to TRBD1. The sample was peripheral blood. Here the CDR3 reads CASSPDRVGTEAFF. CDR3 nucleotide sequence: TGTGCCAGCAGCCCTGACAGGGTTGGCACTGAAGCTTTCTTT.